The 11 T cell receptor beta chains below all came from one sample that was sequenced in a study of OX40 agonist ivuxolimab in advanced cancers. Using immunoSEQ multiplex PCR, the repertoire was profiled, and TCRdb retains in-frame clones only, with some absent. This repertoire shows 100,000 to 130,000 clones, under 95% found once; its top ten account for roughly 0.66%. Sequenced here: CD4+ or CD8+ T cells sorted from blood, sampled in a trial of the OX40 agonist ivuxolimab. Source of these receptors: an adult with an advanced solid tumor such as melanoma, head and neck, liver or kidney cancer.

The chain couples TRBV5-1 to TRBJ2-5; 7 positions match TRBD2. This CDR3 spans 14 amino acids. From germline, CDR1 is SGHRS and CDR2 YFSETQ. V was clipped by 6 bases and J by 3 bases; unmatched bases: 8. The CDR3 nucleotides are TGCGCCAGCAAGTTATTTGGGGGGGAAGAGACCCAGTACTTC. It specifies CASKLFGGEETQYF.

This chain connects TRBV30 to TRBJ1-4; D may be TRBD1 (6 bases). Trimming left V 1 base short and J 10 bases short, with 19 bases between. Germline CDR1 GTSNPN, CDR2 SVGIG (reference sequence). This CDR3 contains 15 residues. The CDR3 spells CAWSGLGTGGGKLFF. CDR3 nucleotides: TGTGCCTGGAGTGGTCTGGGGACGGGAGGGGGAAAACTGTTTTTT.

This chain links TRBV7-9 with TRBJ2-5; D remains unclear. V was shortened by 4 bases and J by 3 bases, with 9 bases between the two germline ends. The germline CDR1 and CDR2 sequences are SEHNR and FQNEAQ (reference sequence). This CDR3 is 13 amino acids long. The DNA for the CDR3 is TGTGCCAGCAGCTATTCGGCGAAAGAGACCCAGTACTTC. This sequence encodes CASSYSAKETQYF.

This clone appeared a single time. The rearrangement joins TRBV5-8 to TRBJ1-5; D call uncertain. The CDR3 is made up of 14 amino acids. CDR1 is SGHTS and CDR2 is YDEGEE in the germline V gene. V was trimmed by 2 bases and J by 7 bases, leaving 13 bases between them. CDR3 in DNA: TGTGCCAGCAGCTTCGGTAGTGGGGAACAGCCCCAGCATTTT. Its protein is CASSFGSGEQPQHF.

The chain has TRBV6-6 and TRBJ2-7, with 7 bases aligning to TRBD2. From germline, CDR1 is MNHNY and CDR2 SVGAGI (reference sequence). The CDR3 length is 16 residues. The J segment lost 2 bases and the V segment lost 5 bases, leaving 12 bases of the junction unmatched. The CDR3 protein is CASSPDLASGPYEQYF. CDR3 DNA: TGTGCCAGCAGTCCCGACTTGGCTAGCGGACCCTACGAGCAGTACTTC.

This chain joins TRBV21-1 and TRBJ2-4; the table gives TRBD2 as D, unverified against the DNA. TRBV21-1 is shown as a pseudogene. The CDR3 sequence is 20 residues long. CDR3: CASSKAAAREVRGAKNIQYF. CDR3 in DNA: TGTGCCAGCAGCAAAGCCGCGGCCAGGGAGGTAAGGGGCGCCAAAAACATTCAGTACTTC.

The CDR3 loop reads CASTGHAYEQYF. CDR3 DNA: TGTGCCAGCACAGGCCATGCCTACGAGCAGTACTTC. V and J are TRBV2 and TRBJ2-7, with D uncertain. The CDR3 extends over 12 amino acids. Germline V gene lookup returns CDR1 SNHLY and CDR2 FYNNEI. V was cut by 7 bases and J by 2 bases, with 9 bases left in between.

This chain joins TRBV5-4 and TRBJ2-1; D remains ambiguous. The CDR3 covers 11 residues. Germline CDR1 is SGHNT and CDR2 is YYREEE (reference sequence). The V end lost 3 bases, the J end lost 9 bases, and 7 bases lay between the germline ends. The DNA of the CDR3 is TGTGCCAGCAGCTCGGATATTGAGCAGTTCTTC. It yields the protein CASSSDIEQFF.

The chain links TRBV6-4 to TRBJ1-2; TRBD1 matches at 9 bases. There are 13 residues in the CDR3. Per germline, CDR1 MRHNA and CDR2 SNTAGT. V dropped 6 bases and J dropped 3; count of bases not matched to a gene: 2. The CDR3 DNA follows: TGTGCCAGCAGGGGGGACAGGGACTATGGCTACACCTTC. It encodes CASRGDRDYGYTF.

The chain combines TRBV30 with TRBJ1-1, with 7 bases aligning to TRBD1. Germline CDR1 and CDR2: GTSNPN and SVGIG (reference sequence). The CDR3 totals 14 residues. Germline trimming cut 5 bases from V and 4 bases from J; bases unmatched to any gene: 10. The CDR3 DNA reads as TGTGCCTGGCTTACACCGGGACAGAGCACTGAAGCTTTCTTT. This translates into CAWLTPGQSTEAFF.

The chain is built from TRBV6-1 and TRBJ2-3, with D uncertain. In germline, CDR1 is MNHNS, CDR2 SASEGT. There are 17 residues in the CDR3. V gave up 0 bases and J gave up 1 base, with 14 bases separating them. CDR3 in amino acids: CASSEAGGSVRTDTQYF. The DNA of the CDR3 is TGTGCCAGCAGTGAAGCGGGTGGTAGTGTTCGCACAGATACGCAGTATTTT.